Listed here are 30 T cell receptor beta chains from one sample, sequenced in a study of cytomegalovirus exposure and HLA in healthy donors. A multiplex PCR was run with 60 Vbeta primers and 13 Jbeta primers. Profiling relied on immunoSEQ multiplex PCR, and the TCRdb table lists in-frame clones only, not all of them. The sample records some 120,000 clones, about 80% being singletons. The specimen was PBMCs. The source is a man aged 25-40 years in good health and CMV-seronegative.

This chain joins TRBV2 and TRBJ2-1; TRBD1 agrees at 7 bases. This CDR3 spans 13 amino acids. The trim removed 5 bases at V and 5 bases at J, leaving 3 bases unmatched. Germline V gene data show CDR1 as SNHLY and CDR2 as FYNNEI. The CDR3 loop reads CASSLQGDNEQFF. The CDR3 DNA follows: TGTGCCAGCAGTCTGCAGGGGGACAATGAGCAGTTCTTC. The complete variable domain, with remaining parts taken from reference TRBV2 and TRBJ2-1, reads EPEVTQTPSHQVTQMGQEVILRCVPISNHLYFYWYRQILGQKVEFLVSFYNNEISEKSEIFDDQFSVERPDGSNFTLKIRSTKLEDSAMYFCASSLQGDNEQFFGPGTRLTVL.

This clone was seen only a few times. CDR3 sequence: CASSPSTSTAGEQYF. Here the CDR3 DNA reads TGCGCCAGCAGCCCCTCAACTAGCACTGCCGGCGAGCAGTACTTC. The V gene is TRBV4-3, the J gene TRBJ2-7; tentatively, D is TRBD2 (6 bases). Germline CDR1 LGHNA, CDR2 YSLEER. This CDR3 comprises 15 residues. V was clipped by 4 bases and J by 6 bases, with 19 bases between them.

The chain joins TRBV9 to TRBJ2-2, with 14 bases fitting TRBD2. From germline, CDR1 is SGDLS and CDR2 YYNGEE. This CDR3 is built from 16 residues. With 7 bases clipped from V and 0 bases from J, the junction kept 2 bases outside the gene matches. The CDR3 region is CASGTSGRANTGELFF. CDR3 nucleotides: TGTGCCAGCGGGACTAGCGGGAGAGCGAACACCGGGGAGCTGTTTTTT. Using reference TRBV9 and TRBJ2-2 for the parts outside the CDR3, the full variable domain is DSGVTQTPKHLITATGQRVTLRCSPRSGDLSVYWYQQSLDQGLQFLIQYYNGEERAKGNILERFSAQQFPDLHSELNLSSLELGDSALYFCASGTSGRANTGELFFGEGSRLTVL.

The chain joins TRBV4-1 to TRBJ1-1, with 8 bases fitting TRBD1. V was pared by 4 bases and J by 3 bases, with 7 bases of the junction left unmatched. The CDR3 is 15 amino acids. From germline, CDR1 is MGHRA and CDR2 YSYEKL. CDR3 in amino acids: CASSLAGGGDTEAFF. The CDR3 DNA sequence: TGCGCCAGCAGCCTGGCAGGGGGCGGGGACACTGAAGCTTTCTTT.

In its sample, this clone was seen once. V usage is TRBV4-2 and J usage is TRBJ2-4, with D possibly TRBD2 on 5 matching bases. Trimming removed 0 bases from V and 6 bases from J, with 18 bases in between. CDR1 and CDR2 from the germline V gene are LGHNA and YNFKEQ. The CDR3 totals 17 residues. The CDR3 DNA sequence: TGTGCCAGCAGCCAAGATCCGGGGAGCGGCTTGGGAAACATTCAGTACTTC. Amino acid sequence: CASSQDPGSGLGNIQYF.

V usage is TRBV18 and J usage is TRBJ2-5; the match to TRBD2 covers 8 bases. Trimming took 2 bases from V and 4 from J; bases not matched to a gene: 6. Germline V lookup: CDR1 KGHSH, CDR2 LQKENI. The length of the CDR3 is 15 residues. Here the CDR3 DNA reads TGTGCCAGCTCACCATCCACTGCGGGAGGAGAGACCCAGTACTTC. Translated, it gives CASSPSTAGGETQYF.

The chain couples TRBV9 to TRBJ2-1; a weak D match, TRBD1 (6 bases). Trimming took 3 bases from V and 7 from J, leaving 14 bases between them. The length of the CDR3 is 14 residues. Germline V gene data show CDR1 as SGDLS and CDR2 as YYNGEE. Written as DNA, the CDR3 is TGTGCCAGCAGCGAAACACAGGGTATGAATGAGCAGTTCTTC. This encodes CASSETQGMNEQFF.

This clone was observed a few times. The chain couples TRBV5-6 to TRBJ2-7; weak D call: TRBD2 (5 bases). This CDR3 comprises 16 residues. Deletions cut 1 base from V and 0 bases from J, with 14 bases between. The V gene's germline CDR1 is SGHDT and CDR2 YYEEEE. The CDR3 nucleotides read TGTGCCAGCAGCTTGATCGGCTTGGGGAGCTCCTACGAGCAGTACTTC. Amino acids: CASSLIGLGSSYEQYF.

The chain recombines TRBV4-1 with TRBJ2-7; TRBD2 aligns across 10 bases. Unmatched junction bases numbered 1, after V lost 2 bases and J lost 3 bases. Germline values: CDR1 MGHRA, CDR2 YSYEKL. This CDR3 has 14 amino acids. The CDR3 DNA sequence: TGCGCCAGCAGCCAACTAGCGGGAGACTACGAGCAGTACTTC. Amino acids: CASSQLAGDYEQYF.

This chain connects TRBV9 to TRBJ2-5; 9 bases align to TRBD1. The DNA end favors TRBJ2-7, so the J call may be wrong. CDR3 length: 15 residues. Germline CDR1 and CDR2: SGDLS and YYNGEE. This chain's CDR3 is CASSVGSTGGYEQYF. CDR3 nucleotides: TGTGCCAGCAGCGTAGGGTCGACAGGGGGCTACGAGCAGTACTTC.

This clone was detected only a few times. V and J are TRBV7-8 and TRBJ2-7; D is ambiguous. This CDR3 has 15 amino acids. The V end was cut by 1 base, the J end by 1 base, with 11 bases between. Germline assignment: CDR1 SGHVS and CDR2 FQNEAQ. CDR3 sequence reads: CASSLDLPVSYEQYF. CDR3 in DNA: TGTGCCAGCAGCTTAGATTTACCGGTATCCTACGAGCAGTACTTC.

The V gene is TRBV29-1, the J gene TRBJ2-5; D is perhaps TRBD1 (5 bases). CDR3 length equals 12 residues. Per germline, CDR1 SQVTM and CDR2 ANQGSEA. The CDR3 reads CGAQGGEETQYF. The CDR3 DNA follows: TGCGGTGCGCAGGGCGGCGAGGAGACCCAGTACTTC.

The CDR3 DNA follows: TGTGCCAGTAGTATGGACAGAAGCACAGATACGCAGTATTTT. Translating it yields CASSMDRSTDTQYF. The chain carries TRBV19 and TRBJ2-3, with D perhaps TRBD1 (6 bases). The V end was cut by 3 bases, the J end by 0 bases, with 7 bases between. Germline assignment: CDR1 LNHDA and CDR2 SQIVND (reference sequence). The CDR3 loop spans 14 amino acids.

For the CDR3, the DNA is TGTGCCAGCAGGCGTGTCGCGGGAGTAGGGGAGACCCAGTACTTC. Amino acids: CASRRVAGVGETQYF. The V gene is TRBV28, the J gene TRBJ2-5; 7 bases are shared with TRBD2. CDR3 length: 15 amino acids. The germline gives CDR1 MDHEN, CDR2 SYDVKM. The V segment lost 6 bases and the J segment 5 bases; nucleotides outside the gene matches: 12.

The chain combines TRBV6-1 with TRBJ2-7; 12 positions agree with TRBD2. Germline CDR1 reads MNHNS; CDR2 reads SASEGT. The CDR3 is 17 amino acids. Losses at the gene ends were 4 bases for V and 0 bases for J; bases not matched to a gene: 7. CDR3 region: CASSVFLAGGSSYEQYF. In DNA form, the CDR3 reads TGTGCCAGCAGTGTCTTCCTAGCGGGAGGGAGCTCCTACGAGCAGTACTTC.

The chain is built from TRBV2 and TRBJ2-1; a possible D gene is TRBD1 (6 bases). The CDR3 is made up of 15 amino acids. The germline V gene has CDR1 SNHLY and CDR2 FYNNEI. V was shortened by 6 bases and J by 7 bases, with 19 bases between the two germline ends. This chain's CDR3 is CASRDPPGAGNEQFF. The CDR3 coding sequence is TGTGCCAGCAGGGACCCCCCAGGGGCTGGGAATGAGCAGTTCTTC.

This chain links TRBV9 with TRBJ2-1, with TRBD2 as a possible D gene (6 bases). V was clipped by 1 base and J by 9 bases, with 8 bases between them. The germline V gene has CDR1 SGDLS and CDR2 YYNGEE. This CDR3 comprises 12 residues. The CDR3 sequence is CASSVSGVEQFF. The CDR3 coding sequence is TGTGCCAGCAGCGTATCGGGGGTTGAGCAGTTCTTC.

The sample holds one count of this clone. V usage is TRBV6-5 and J usage is TRBJ1-1; a weak D match, TRBD1 (5 bases). This CDR3 spans 15 amino acids. The germline V gene has CDR1 MNHEY and CDR2 SVGAGI. Trimming removed 6 bases at V and 6 bases at J, with 20 bases between. CDR3 DNA: TGTGCCAGCAGCGAAACTCGACGGGACTGGCCTGAAGCTTTCTTT. Protein: CASSETRRDWPEAFF.

On this clone: Its ends do not fully match the called genes, so a read error is possible. V gene TRBV13 combines with J gene TRBJ2-4; tentative D call: TRBD2 (5 bases). The CDR3 has 17 residues. Germline V gene lookup returns CDR1 PRHDT and CDR2 FYEKMQ (reference sequence). Here the CDR3 reads CASSVGSRGLAKNIQYF. In DNA form, the CDR3 reads TGTGCCAGCAGCGTAGGATCGCGAGGACTAGCCAAAAACATTCAGTACTTC.

The chain's CDR3 is CASSPASGGLRGQYF. As DNA, the CDR3 is TGTGCCAGCAGCCCGGCCTCGGGAGGACTACGCGGGCAGTACTTC. This chain links TRBV6-6 with TRBJ2-7; the match to TRBD2 covers 7 bases. Germline loops: CDR1 MNHNY, CDR2 SVGAGI (reference sequence). After removal of 6 bases from V and 9 bases from J, the junction contained 17 bases not matched to a gene. This CDR3 region has 15 residues.

The chain joins TRBV4-1 to TRBJ2-7; TRBD1 agrees at 11 bases. CDR3 size: 15 residues. V shed 3 bases and J 4 bases; nucleotides not matched to a gene: 5. In germline, CDR1 is MGHRA, CDR2 YSYEKL. CDR3 bases: TGCGCCAGCAGCCAGGGACAGGGGGTTACGTACGAGCAGTACTTC. This encodes CASSQGQGVTYEQYF.

The chain employs TRBV7-6 and TRBJ2-2; D unresolved. V was clipped by 3 bases and J by 3 bases, with 5 bases between them. Germline V gene sequence: CDR1 SGHVS, CDR2 FNYEAQ. This CDR3 region has 13 residues. The CDR3 bases are TGTGCCAGCAGCTTTACAGACACCGGGGAGCTGTTTTTT. Translated: CASSFTDTGELFF.

The chain carries TRBV14 and TRBJ1-2, with D maybe TRBD1 (6 bases). The ends were cut back, 1 base at V and 4 bases at J, with 13 bases in the middle. The length of the CDR3 is 15 residues. Germline CDR1 is SGHDN and CDR2 is FVKESK. CDR3 region: CASSQVRGGPYGYTF. In DNA form, the CDR3 reads TGTGCCAGCAGCCAAGTTCGAGGGGGACCCTATGGCTACACCTTC.

The V call is TRBV19, the J call TRBJ2-3; D is possibly TRBD2 (5 bases). The germline CDR1 and CDR2 sequences are LNHDA and SQIVND (reference sequence). The CDR3 contains 15 residues. V was cut by 4 bases and J by 0 bases, with 11 bases left in between. CDR3: CASSSGSDSTDTQYF. CDR3 nucleotides: TGTGCCAGTAGTAGCGGGTCCGATAGCACAGATACGCAGTATTTT.

This chain uses TRBV4-1 with TRBJ1-5, with 7 bases aligning to TRBD1. The trim removed 5 bases at V and 0 bases at J, leaving 4 bases unmatched. The CDR3 sequence is 15 residues long. Germline CDR1 MGHRA, CDR2 YSYEKL. The CDR3 sequence is CASSWTGNSNQPQHF. The CDR3 DNA reads as TGCGCCAGCAGCTGGACAGGCAATAGCAATCAGCCCCAGCATTTT.

The chain employs TRBV4-2 and TRBJ2-3, with 9 bases lining up with TRBD2. The ends lost 3 bases at V and 2 bases at J; junction bases unmatched: 6. This CDR3 region has 16 residues. From germline, CDR1 is LGHNA and CDR2 YNFKEQ. CDR3: CASSQRRLADTDTQYF. CDR3 DNA sequence: TGTGCCAGCAGCCAGAGGAGACTAGCGGACACAGATACGCAGTATTTT.

The chain uses TRBV7-9 and TRBJ1-1, with D unresolved. The CDR3 totals 14 residues. V was clipped by 5 bases and J by 1 base, with 11 bases between them. Germline V gives CDR1 SEHNR, CDR2 FQNEAQ (reference sequence). CDR3 sequence reads: CASSPPDTNTEAFF. The CDR3 DNA reads as TGTGCCAGCAGCCCGCCTGACACGAACACTGAAGCTTTCTTT.

The J gene is TRBJ2-1, the V gene TRBV10-3, with D uncertain. This CDR3 has 13 amino acids. Trimming removed 6 bases at V and 0 bases at J, with 6 bases between. The germline V gene encodes CDR1 ENHRY and CDR2 SYGVKD. The CDR3 sequence is CAIRGSSYNEQFF. The CDR3 DNA is TGTGCCATCAGGGGCAGCTCCTACAATGAGCAGTTCTTC.

V is TRBV30 and J is TRBJ1-5; 7 bases align to TRBD1. Germline V CDR1 and CDR2: GTSNPN, SVGIG (reference sequence). The CDR3 runs to 14 residues. Losses at the gene ends were 2 bases for V and 6 bases for J; bases not matched to a gene: 7. The CDR3 here is CAWSITGTAQPQHF. The CDR3 DNA sequence: TGTGCCTGGAGTATTACCGGGACAGCTCAGCCCCAGCATTTT.

This clone appeared a few times. The rearrangement links TRBV27 to TRBJ1-5, with unresolved D. V shed 0 bases and J shed 6 bases, with 12 bases lying between them. Germline loops: CDR1 MNHEY, CDR2 SMNVEV (reference sequence). The CDR3 spans 15 residues. The CDR3 bases are TGTGCCAGCAGTTTATCGGGAGGGCTCGGTCAGCCCCAGCATTTT. Amino acid sequence: CASSLSGGLGQPQHF.